The 8 T cell receptor beta chains below were found in one sample sequenced in a study of T-cell memory formation after mild COVID-19. TCRdb processed the 5' RACE reads anew with MiXCR; each CDR3 protein has one entry. The table shows 550,000 to 600,000 distinct CDR3 sequences, with about 22% occurring only once. The sequenced sample consisted of PBMCs or a T cell subset sorted from them (not recorded which). The receptors stem from an adult woman who had mild COVID-19 (a few samples of this study predate the infection). Cell type and time point are not known.

This clonotype was detected ten times or more. CDR3: CATSRDPRTNEKLFF. DNA for the CDR3: TGTGCCACCAGCAGAGATCCCAGAACTAATGAAAAACTGTTTTTT. This chain uses TRBV15 with TRBJ1-4, with unresolved D. Trimming took 0 bases from V and 1 from J, leaving 6 bases between them. This CDR3 contains 15 residues. The V gene's germline CDR1 is LNHNV and CDR2 YYDKDF (reference sequence).

This clonotype was seen only a few times. V usage is TRBV14 and J usage is TRBJ2-7, with unresolved D. Germline CDR1 SGHDN, CDR2 FVKESK. The CDR3 runs 12 residues. V lost 4 bases, J lost 3 bases, and 7 bases lay in between. This chain's CDR3 is CASSPQNYEQYF. CDR3 DNA sequence: TGTGCCAGCAGCCCTCAAAACTACGAGCAGTACTTC. Combining the CDR3 with reference TRBV14 and TRBJ2-7 gives the whole variable domain EAGVTQFPSHSVIEKGQTVTLRCDPISGHDNLYWYRRVMGKEIKFLLHFVKESKQDESGMPNNRFLAERTGGTYSTLKVQPAELEDSGVYFCASSPQNYEQYFGPGTRLTVT.

The rearrangement uses TRBV7-6 and TRBJ2-2; 9 nucleotides line up with TRBD2. The CDR3 is 15 amino acids. Germline V gives CDR1 SGHVS, CDR2 FNYEAQ. Trimming cost V 0 bases and J 7 bases; bases outside gene matches: 3. Written as DNA, the CDR3 is TGTGCCAGCAGCTTAGCTAGCGGGAGAAGCGGGGAGCTGTTTTTT. This translates into CASSLASGRSGELFF.

The genes are TRBV5-5 and TRBJ2-3; 8 bases align to TRBD1. Looked up from germline, CDR1 is SGHKS and CDR2 is YYEKEE (reference sequence). Trimming removed 3 bases from V and 3 bases from J; junction bases left unmatched: 9. This CDR3 region has 16 residues. CDR3: CASSSGGRWSTDTQYF. DNA for the CDR3: TGTGCCAGCAGCTCAGGGGGCCGCTGGAGTACAGATACGCAGTATTTT.

The rearrangement links TRBV5-5 to TRBJ1-5; the match to TRBD1 covers 11 bases. Germline V gives CDR1 SGHKS, CDR2 YYEKEE (reference sequence). The ends lost 4 bases at V and 3 bases at J; junction bases unmatched: 9. This CDR3 has 17 amino acids. The CDR3 protein is CASSPGQGARVNQPQHF. The CDR3 bases are TGTGCCAGCAGCCCCGGACAGGGGGCTCGGGTCAATCAGCCCCAGCATTTT.

The chain is built from TRBV12-3 or TRBV12-4 and TRBJ2-5, with 8 bases matching TRBD1. This CDR3 region has 15 residues. After removal of 4 bases from V and 1 base from J, the junction contained 5 bases not matched to a gene. The CDR3 is CASSYGQGVQETQYF. In DNA, the CDR3 is TGTGCCAGCAGTTATGGACAGGGTGTCCAAGAGACCCAGTACTTC.

The table lists this clonotype with many counts. This chain links TRBV18 with TRBJ1-1; TRBD1 agrees at 9 bases. Germline loops: CDR1 KGHSH, CDR2 LQKENI. V dropped 8 bases and J dropped 3; count of bases not matched to a gene: 4. The CDR3 consists of 13 residues. The DNA of the CDR3 is TGTGCCAGCCGACAGGGGGTGGACACTGAAGCTTTCTTT. Translating gives CASRQGVDTEAFF.

This rearrangement joins TRBV15 to TRBJ2-1; D perhaps matches TRBD1 (8 bases). Trimming took off 4 bases at V and 9 bases at J, with 13 bases between the two ends. This CDR3 is built from 13 residues. Germline V gene data show CDR1 as LNHNV and CDR2 as YYDKDF (reference sequence). This CDR3 reads CATSKYRGGEQFF. As DNA, the CDR3 is TGTGCCACCAGCAAGTACAGGGGGGGTGAGCAGTTCTTC.